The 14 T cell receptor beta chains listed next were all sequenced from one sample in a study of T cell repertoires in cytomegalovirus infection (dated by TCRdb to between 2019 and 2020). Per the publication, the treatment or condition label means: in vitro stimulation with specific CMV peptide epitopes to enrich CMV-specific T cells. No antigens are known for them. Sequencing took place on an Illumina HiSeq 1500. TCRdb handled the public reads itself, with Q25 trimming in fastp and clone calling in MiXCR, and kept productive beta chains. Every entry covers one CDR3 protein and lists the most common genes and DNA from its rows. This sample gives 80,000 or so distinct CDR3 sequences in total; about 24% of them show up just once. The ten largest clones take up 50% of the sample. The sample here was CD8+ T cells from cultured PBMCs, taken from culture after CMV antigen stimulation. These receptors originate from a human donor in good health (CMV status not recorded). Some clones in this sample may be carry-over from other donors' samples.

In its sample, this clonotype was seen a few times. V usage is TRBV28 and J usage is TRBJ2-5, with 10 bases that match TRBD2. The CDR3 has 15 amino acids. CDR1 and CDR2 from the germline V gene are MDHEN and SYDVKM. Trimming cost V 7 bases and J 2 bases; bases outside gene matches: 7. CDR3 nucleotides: TGTGCCAGCACATTACTAGCGGGGCCACAAGAGACCCAGTACTTC. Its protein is CASTLLAGPQETQYF.

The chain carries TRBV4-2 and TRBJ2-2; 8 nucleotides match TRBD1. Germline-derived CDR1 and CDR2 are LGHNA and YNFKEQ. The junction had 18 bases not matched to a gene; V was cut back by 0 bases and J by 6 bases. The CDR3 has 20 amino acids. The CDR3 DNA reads TGTGCCAGCAGCCAAGATTGGGGGCCGACAGGGGCCCTACCTCCCGGGGAGCTGTTTTTT. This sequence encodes CASSQDWGPTGALPPGELFF.

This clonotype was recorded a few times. In DNA, the CDR3 is TGTGCCTGGAGGGACAGGGGTAGGACTGAAGCTTTCTTT. This encodes CAWRDRGRTEAFF. The chain is built from TRBV30 and TRBJ1-1, with 9 bases matching TRBD1. In germline, CDR1 is GTSNPN, CDR2 SVGIG (reference sequence). The CDR3 is 13 residues long. With 3 bases clipped from V and 5 bases from J, the junction kept 4 bases outside the gene matches. The complete variable domain, with remaining parts taken from reference TRBV30 and TRBJ1-1, reads SQTIHQWPATLVQPVGSPLSLECTVEGTSNPNLYWYRQAAGRGLQLLFYSVGIGQISSEVPQNLSASRPQDRQFILSSKKLLLSDSGFYLCAWRDRGRTEAFFGQGTRLTVV.

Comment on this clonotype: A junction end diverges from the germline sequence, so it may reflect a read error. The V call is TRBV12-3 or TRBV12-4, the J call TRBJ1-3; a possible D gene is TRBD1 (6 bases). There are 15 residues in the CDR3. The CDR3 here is CASRSKGGSGKTIYF. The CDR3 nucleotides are TGTGCCAGCAGAAGCAAAGGGGGTTCTGGAAAAACCATATATTTT.

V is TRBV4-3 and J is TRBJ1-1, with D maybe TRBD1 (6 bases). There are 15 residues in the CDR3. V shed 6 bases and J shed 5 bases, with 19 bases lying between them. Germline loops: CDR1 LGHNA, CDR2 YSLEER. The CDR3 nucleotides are TGCGCCAGCAGGGCGGCCAGGGGAATCGGGACTGAAGCTTTCTTT. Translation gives CASRAARGIGTEAFF.

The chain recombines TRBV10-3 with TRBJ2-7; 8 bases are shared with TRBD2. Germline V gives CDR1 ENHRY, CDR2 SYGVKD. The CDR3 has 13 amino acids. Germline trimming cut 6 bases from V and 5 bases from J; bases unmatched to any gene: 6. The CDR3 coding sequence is TGTGCCATCAGGTCCGGGACTAGAAACGAGCAGTACTTC. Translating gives CAIRSGTRNEQYF.

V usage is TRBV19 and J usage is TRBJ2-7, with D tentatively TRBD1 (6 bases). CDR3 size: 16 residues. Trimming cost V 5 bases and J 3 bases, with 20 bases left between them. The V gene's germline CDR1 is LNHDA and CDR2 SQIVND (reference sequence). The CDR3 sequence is CASSEPPGQTYYEQYF. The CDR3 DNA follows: TGTGCCAGTAGTGAACCACCGGGACAAACTTACTACGAGCAGTACTTC.

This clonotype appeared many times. The CDR3 DNA is TGTGCCAGCAGCTCCCCCAGGCGTACCTACAATGAGCAGTTCTTC. Its translation: CASSSPRRTYNEQFF. The chain links TRBV7-8 to TRBJ2-1; D is ambiguous. Germline V gene data show CDR1 as SGHVS and CDR2 as FQNEAQ. V lost 4 bases to trimming and J lost 2 bases, with 12 bases between them. This CDR3 comprises 15 residues.

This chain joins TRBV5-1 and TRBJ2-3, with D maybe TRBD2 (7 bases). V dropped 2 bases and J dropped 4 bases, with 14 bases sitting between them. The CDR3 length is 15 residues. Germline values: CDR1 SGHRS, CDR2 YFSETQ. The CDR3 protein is CASSFWGGGSDTQYF. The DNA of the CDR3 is TGCGCCAGCAGCTTCTGGGGCGGGGGCTCAGATACGCAGTATTTT.

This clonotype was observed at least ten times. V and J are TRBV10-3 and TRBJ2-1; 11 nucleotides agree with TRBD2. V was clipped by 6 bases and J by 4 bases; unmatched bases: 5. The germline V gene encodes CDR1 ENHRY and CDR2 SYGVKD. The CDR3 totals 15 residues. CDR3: CAISPGLADYNEQFF. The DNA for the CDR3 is TGTGCCATCAGCCCGGGACTAGCGGATTACAATGAGCAGTTCTTC.

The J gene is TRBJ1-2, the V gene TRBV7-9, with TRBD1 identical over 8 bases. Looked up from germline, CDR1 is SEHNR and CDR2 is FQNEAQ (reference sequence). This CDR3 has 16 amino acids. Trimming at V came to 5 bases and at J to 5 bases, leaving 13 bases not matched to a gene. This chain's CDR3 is CASSLPGTGGMYGYTF. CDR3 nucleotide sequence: TGTGCCAGCAGCCTACCCGGGACAGGAGGGATGTATGGCTACACCTTC.

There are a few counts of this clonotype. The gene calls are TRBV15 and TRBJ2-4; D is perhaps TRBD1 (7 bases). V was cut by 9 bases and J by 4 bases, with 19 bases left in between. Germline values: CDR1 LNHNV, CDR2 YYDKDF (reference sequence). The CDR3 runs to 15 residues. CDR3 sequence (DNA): TGTGCCACTAGTTTGGCGGGACAGACAAAAAACATTCAGTACTTC. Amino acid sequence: CATSLAGQTKNIQYF.

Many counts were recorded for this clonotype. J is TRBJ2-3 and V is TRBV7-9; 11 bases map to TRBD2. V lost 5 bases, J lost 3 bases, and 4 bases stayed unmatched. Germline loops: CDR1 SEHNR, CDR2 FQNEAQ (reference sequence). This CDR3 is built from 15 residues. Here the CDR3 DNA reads TGTGCCAGCAGCCTCTTAGCGGGGGGGACAGATACGCAGTATTTT. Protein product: CASSLLAGGTDTQYF. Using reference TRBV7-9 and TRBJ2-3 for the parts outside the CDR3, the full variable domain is DTGVSQNPRHKITKRGQNVTFRCDPISEHNRLYWYRQTLGQGPEFLTYFQNEAQLEKSRLLSDRFSAERPKGSFSTLEIQRTEQGDSAMYLCASSLLAGGTDTQYFGPGTRLTVL.

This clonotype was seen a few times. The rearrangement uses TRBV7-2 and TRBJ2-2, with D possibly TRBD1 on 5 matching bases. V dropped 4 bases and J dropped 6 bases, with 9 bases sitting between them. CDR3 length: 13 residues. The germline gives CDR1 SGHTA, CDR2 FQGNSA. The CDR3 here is CASSSRVPGELFF. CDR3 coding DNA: TGTGCCAGCAGCTCCAGGGTGCCCGGGGAGCTGTTTTTT.